There are many counts of the clone carrying this T cell receptor (beta chain). Its antigen is undetermined. This entry is derived from a study of T cell repertoires in cytomegalovirus infection. Study-wide background: From public TCR beta signatures came an indication of both CMV infection and matching HLA type. Overall study findings and caveats: Public TCR beta family frequency separated CMV-and-HLA carriers, including in an independent cohort. Within the response measured ex vivo, HLA-C-restricted CMV-specific TCR beta clonotypes were dominant.

CDR1 MDHEN and CDR2 SYDVKM come from the germline V gene. This CDR3 region has 12 residues. Trimming shortened V by 6 bases and J by 0 bases, and 5 bases separated the two germline ends. TCRdb re-analysed the reads in MiXCR, keeping a single row per CDR3 protein. The data show about 300,000 distinct CDR3 sequences, roughly 9.3% seen once. The clonotype was recovered from a human donor in good health (CMV status not recorded). Some clones in this sample may be carry-over from other donors' samples. Sequencing was performed on PBMCs. The J gene is TRBJ1-1, the V gene TRBV28; D not resolved. This CDR3 reads CASRKLNTEAFF. CDR3 nucleotide sequence: TGTGCCAGCAGGAAACTGAACACTGAAGCTTTCTTT.